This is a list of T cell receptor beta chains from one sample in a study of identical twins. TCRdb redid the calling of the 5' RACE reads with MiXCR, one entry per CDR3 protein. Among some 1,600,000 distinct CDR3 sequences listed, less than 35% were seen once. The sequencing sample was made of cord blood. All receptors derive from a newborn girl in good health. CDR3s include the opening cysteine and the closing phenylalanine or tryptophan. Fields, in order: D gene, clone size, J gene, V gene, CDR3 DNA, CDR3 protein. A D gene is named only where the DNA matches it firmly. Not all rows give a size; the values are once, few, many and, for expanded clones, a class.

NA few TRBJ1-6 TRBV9 TGTGCCAGCAGCGTAGGAGGGGAAAGCTCCTATAATTCACCCCTCCACTTT CASSVGGESSYNSPLHF
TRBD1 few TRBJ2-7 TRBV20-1 TGCAGTGCTAGAGTACCGGACAGGGTAAACGAGCAGTACTTC CSARVPDRVNEQYF
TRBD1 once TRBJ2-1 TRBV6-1 TGTGCCAGCGGTTGGACAGGGCCATCCTACGAGCAGTTCTTC CASGWTGPSYEQFF
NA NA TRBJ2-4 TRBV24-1 TGTGCCACCAGTGATAACTACAATGAGCAGTACTTC CATSDNYNEQYF
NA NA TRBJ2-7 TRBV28 TGTGCCAGCAGCGAACGGGGTGGTGGCGAGCAGTACTTC CASSERGGGEQYF
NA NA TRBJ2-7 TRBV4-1 TGCGCCAGCAGCCAAGCCGTCCTAGCATCCTACGAGCAGTACTTC CASSQAVLASYEQYF
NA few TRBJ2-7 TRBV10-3 TGTGCCATCGGAGGAGCGGCAACCTACGAGCAGTACTTC CAIGGAATYEQYF
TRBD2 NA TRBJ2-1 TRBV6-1 TGTGCCAGCAGCCGCATGCTAGCGGGAGGGCCAAGCAATGAGCAGTTCTTC CASSRMLAGGPSNEQFF
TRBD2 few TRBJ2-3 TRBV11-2 TGTGCCAGCAGCTTGGCCAAACTAGCGGACACAGATACGCAGTATTTT CASSLAKLADTDTQYF
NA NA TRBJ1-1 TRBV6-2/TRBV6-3 TGTGCCAGCAGGACCGCGATCGGCACTGAAGCTTTCTTT CASRTAIGTEAFF
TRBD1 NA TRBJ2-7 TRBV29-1 TGCAGCGTTGTATGTCACAGGGGGGTTTGCTACAATGAGCAGTACTTC CSVVCHRGVCYNEQYF
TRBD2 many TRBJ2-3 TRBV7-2 TGTGCCAGCAGCTTCCACCGACTAGCGGACACAGATACGCAGTATTTT CASSFHRLADTDTQYF
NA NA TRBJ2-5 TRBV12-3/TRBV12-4 TGTGCCAGCAGTTTAACTGGAACCAAAGAGACCCAGTACTTC CASSLTGTKETQYF
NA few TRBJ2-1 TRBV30 TGTGCCTGGAGTGTACGGAGTAGGCAGTTCTTC CAWSVRSRQFF
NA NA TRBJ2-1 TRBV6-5 TGTGCCAGCAGTTCCTCACGATATCGAATGGGCATTCCCTCCCACAATGAGCAGTTCTTC CASSSSRYRMGIPSHNEQFF
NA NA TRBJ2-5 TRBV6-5 TGTGCCAGCAGTAGTTCAGGGTACCAAGAGACCCAGTACTTC CASSSSGYQETQYF
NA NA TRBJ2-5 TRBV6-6 TGTGCCAGCGGGTACCCGAGTTTAACGGGTCAAGAGACCCAGTACTTC CASGYPSLTGQETQYF
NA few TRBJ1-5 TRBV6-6 TGTGCCAGCAGTTACTCGCCACGGGACAGCAATCAGCCCCAGCATTTT CASSYSPRDSNQPQHF
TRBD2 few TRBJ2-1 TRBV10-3 TGTGCCACCGGGACTAGCGGGACCCTCTCCTACAATGAGCAGTTCTTC CATGTSGTLSYNEQFF
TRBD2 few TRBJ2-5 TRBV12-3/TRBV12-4 TGTGCCAGCAGCCGGGACTACGCCTACAATGAGCAGTACTTC CASSRDYAYNEQYF
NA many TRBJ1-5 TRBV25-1 TGTGCCAGCAGTCTTTCCGGGGCAAATCAGCCCCAGCATTTT CASSLSGANQPQHF
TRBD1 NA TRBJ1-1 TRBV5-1 TGCGCCAGCAGCGGGGGACAGGAGGCTGAAGCTTTCTTT CASSGGQEAEAFF
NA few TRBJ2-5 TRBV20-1 TGCAGTGCTAGAGATTCTCGGCAGGTTCAAGAGACCCAGTACTTC CSARDSRQVQETQYF
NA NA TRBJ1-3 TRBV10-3 TGTGCCATCAATTCAGACTACTCTGGAAACACCATATATTTT CAINSDYSGNTIYF
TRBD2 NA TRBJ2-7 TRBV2 TGTGCCAGCAGTGAAGCGGGACTAGCGGGGAGGTCCTACGAGCAGTACTTC CASSEAGLAGRSYEQYF
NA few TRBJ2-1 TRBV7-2 TGTGCCAGCAGCTTAGTGGACAACAATGAGCAGTTCTTC CASSLVDNNEQFF
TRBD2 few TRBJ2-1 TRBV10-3 TGTGCCATCAGTGAGTCTCGGACTAGTAATGAGCAGTTCTTC CAISESRTSNEQFF
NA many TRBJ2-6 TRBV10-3 TGTGCCATCAACTCTGGGGCCAACGTCCTGACTTTC CAINSGANVLTF
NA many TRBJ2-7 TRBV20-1 TGCAGTGCCCCGGACAGCTCCTACGAGCAGTACTTC CSAPDSSYEQYF
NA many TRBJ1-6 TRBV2 TGTGCCAGCAGTGGACAGAGCTCCTATAATTCACCCCTCCACTTT CASSGQSSYNSPLHF
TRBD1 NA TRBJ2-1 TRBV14 TGTGCCAGCACCTCGGTGCCGCCGGGACAGCTAGACAATGAGCAGTTCTTC CASTSVPPGQLDNEQFF
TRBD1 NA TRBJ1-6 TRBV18 TGTGCCAGCTCACCAAGCACAGGGGATAATTCACCCCCCCACTTT CASSPSTGDNSPPHF
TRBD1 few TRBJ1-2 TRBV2 TGTGCCAGCAGTGTAACCCATGCCGACAAGACAGGGAAAGGGGACTATGGCTACACCTTC CASSVTHADKTGKGDYGYTF
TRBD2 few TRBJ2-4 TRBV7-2 TGTGCCAGCAGCTGGGGACTAGCGGGAGTTAGGGCCAAAAACATTCAGTACTTC CASSWGLAGVRAKNIQYF
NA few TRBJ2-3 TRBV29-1 TGCGGCGTTGGCCCCTTGATAAGCGTTAGCACAGATACGCAGTATTTT CGVGPLISVSTDTQYF
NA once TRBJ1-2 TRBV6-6 TGTGCCAGCATCGCGGGACCGCTTAACTATGGCTACACCTTC CASIAGPLNYGYTF
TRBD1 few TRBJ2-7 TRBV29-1 TGCAGCGCTAAAACGCCTGAGACAGGGGTGGAGCAGTACTTC CSAKTPETGVEQYF
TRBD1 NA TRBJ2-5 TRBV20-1 TGCAGTGCTAGAGGGGCAGGGGGCCAAGAGACCCAGTACTTC CSARGAGGQETQYF
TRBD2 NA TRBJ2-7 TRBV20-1 TGCAGTGCTAGAGATCCCAGGGTAGCGGGAAGTAACAATGAGCAGTACTTC CSARDPRVAGSNNEQYF
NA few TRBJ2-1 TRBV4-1 TGCGCCAGCAGCCAAGATAGCAAGGAGGAGCAGTTCTTC CASSQDSKEEQFF
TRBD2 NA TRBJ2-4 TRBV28 TGTGCCTGCAGTGCAGAGCTAGCGGGGCCTTTTCAGTACTTC CACSAELAGPFQYF
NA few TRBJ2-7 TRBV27 TGTGCCAGCAGTTGGGCGTTGACGGGAGAGCAGTACTTC CASSWALTGEQYF
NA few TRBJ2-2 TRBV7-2 TGTGCCAGCAGCTTAGTCTTAGGGTACACCGGGGAGCTGTTTTTT CASSLVLGYTGELFF
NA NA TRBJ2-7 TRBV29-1 TGCAGCGTTCTTCCCCTGGGGACGGCCGAGGGGACCTCCTACAATGAGCAGTACTTC CSVLPLGTAEGTSYNEQYF
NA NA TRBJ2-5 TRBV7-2 TGTGCCAGCAGCTTAAATCCAGGGCTCACGGGGCTGGAGCAGTACTTC CASSLNPGLTGLEQYF